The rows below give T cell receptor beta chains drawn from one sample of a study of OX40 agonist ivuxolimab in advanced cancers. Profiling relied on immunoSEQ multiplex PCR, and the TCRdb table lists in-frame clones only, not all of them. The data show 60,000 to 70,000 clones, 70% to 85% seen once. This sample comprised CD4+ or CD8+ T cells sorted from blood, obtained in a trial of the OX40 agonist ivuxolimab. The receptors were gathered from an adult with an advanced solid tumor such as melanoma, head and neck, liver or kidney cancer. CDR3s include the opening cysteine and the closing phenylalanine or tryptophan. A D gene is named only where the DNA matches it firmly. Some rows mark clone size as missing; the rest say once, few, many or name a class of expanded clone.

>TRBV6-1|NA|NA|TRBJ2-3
TGTGCCAGCAGTGTTTCTCCCACTAGCACAGATACGCAGTATTTT
CASSVSPTSTDTQYF
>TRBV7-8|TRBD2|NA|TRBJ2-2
TGTGCCAGCAGCTACCGGACTAGCGGTAACACCGGGGAGCTGTTTTTT
CASSYRTSGNTGELFF
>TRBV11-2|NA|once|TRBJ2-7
TGTGCCAGCAGCTTAGGGTCCGCCAGACTCTACGAGCAGTACTTC
CASSLGSARLYEQYF
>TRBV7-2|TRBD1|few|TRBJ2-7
TGTGCCAGCAGCTTAGTTGGTGGACAGGTGACGGGGGAGCAGTACTTC
CASSLVGGQVTGEQYF
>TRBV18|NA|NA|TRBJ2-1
TGTGCCAGCTCCCCGGTTCGGAATGAGCAGTTCTTC
CASSPVRNEQFF
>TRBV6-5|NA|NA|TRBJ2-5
TGTGCCAGTACGGGCGGATTGGAGACCCAGTACTTC
CASTGGLETQYF
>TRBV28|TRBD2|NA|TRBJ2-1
TGTGCCAGCAGTTTATGGCGGGAGACGAACAATGAGCAGTTCTTC
CASSLWRETNNEQFF
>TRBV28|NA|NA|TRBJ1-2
TGTGCCAGCAGTTTAGGAGGGGGCTATGGCTACACCTTC
CASSLGGGYGYTF
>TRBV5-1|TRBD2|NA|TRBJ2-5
TGCGCCAGCAGCACAAGGACTAGCGAGCAAGAGACCCAGTACTTC
CASSTRTSEQETQYF
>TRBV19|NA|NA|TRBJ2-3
TGTGCCAGTAGTATTCGGCCTAGCACAAGCACAGATACGCAGTATTTT
CASSIRPSTSTDTQYF
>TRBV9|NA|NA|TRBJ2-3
TGTGCCAGCAGCGTATTCGGGGATACGCAGTATTTT
CASSVFGDTQYF
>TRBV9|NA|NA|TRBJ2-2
TGTGCCAGCAGCGTCACTAGATCCACCGGGGAGCTGTTTTTT
CASSVTRSTGELFF
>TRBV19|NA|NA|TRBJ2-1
TGTGCCAGTAGTAAATCGGGCCAGGGACTTTCGGACTTCGGCTCCTACAATGAGCAGTTCTTC
CASSKSGQGLSDFGSYNEQFF
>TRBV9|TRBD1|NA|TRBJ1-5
TGTGCCAGCAGCGTCGGACAGGACAATCAGCCCCAGCATTTT
CASSVGQDNQPQHF
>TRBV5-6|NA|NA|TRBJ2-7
TGTGCCAGCAGCTTGGTACAGGTCCAGAGCGAGCAGTACTTC
CASSLVQVQSEQYF
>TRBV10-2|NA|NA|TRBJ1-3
TGCGCCTCCCGGGCGGGGGACACCATATATTTT
CASRAGDTIYF
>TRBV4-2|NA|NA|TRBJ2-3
TGTGCCAGCAGCCCCGACTCGGGCACAGATACGCAGTATTTT
CASSPDSGTDTQYF
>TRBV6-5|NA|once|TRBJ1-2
TGTGCCAGCAGTTACAGGGGTTTGAACTATGGCTACACCTTC
CASSYRGLNYGYTF
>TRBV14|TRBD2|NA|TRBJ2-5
TGTGCCAGCAGCCCGCGGACTAGCGGGAGGGCGGGTTGGTCAGAGACCCAGTACTTC
CASSPRTSGRAGWSETQYF
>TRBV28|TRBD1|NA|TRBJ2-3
TGTGCCAGCAGTTCCTCCGGGACAGGGCTAAATACGCAGTATTTT
CASSSSGTGLNTQYF
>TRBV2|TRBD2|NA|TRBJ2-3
TGTGCCAGCCCCCGAGGGACTAGCCCAGATACGCAGTATTTT
CASPRGTSPDTQYF
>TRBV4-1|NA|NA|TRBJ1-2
TGCGCCAGCAGCCAAGACGGACTCTATGGCTACACCTTC
CASSQDGLYGYTF
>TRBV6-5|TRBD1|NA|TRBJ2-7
TGTGCCAGCAGTACTCGGGACAGGGGAATAAACGAGCAGTACTTC
CASSTRDRGINEQYF
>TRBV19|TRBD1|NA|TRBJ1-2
TGTGCCAGTAGTCGCAGGGGGGGCTATGGCTACACCTTC
CASSRRGGYGYTF
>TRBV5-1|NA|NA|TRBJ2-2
TGCGCCAGCAGCCGGGACACCACGAACACCGGGGAGCTGTTTTTT
CASSRDTTNTGELFF
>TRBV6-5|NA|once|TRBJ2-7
TGTGCCAGCAGTTACTCCACGGGCAGGGGCTACGAGCAGTACTTC
CASSYSTGRGYEQYF
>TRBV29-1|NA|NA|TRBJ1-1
TGCAGCGCTGGACAGCTCAAAACTGAAGCTTTCTTT
CSAGQLKTEAFF
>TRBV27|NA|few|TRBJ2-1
TGTGCCAGCAGTGTTGGGGGGGCCCTAGCCAACTACAATGAGCAGTTCTTC
CASSVGGALANYNEQFF
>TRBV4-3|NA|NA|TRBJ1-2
TGCGCCAGCAGCCAAGAGATGGAGGTGCAGTATGGCTACACCTTC
CASSQEMEVQYGYTF
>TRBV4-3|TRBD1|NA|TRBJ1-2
TGCGCCAGCAGCCAAGGTTTGAGACAGGGATTTGATGGCTACACCTTC
CASSQGLRQGFDGYTF
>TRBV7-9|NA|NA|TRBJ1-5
TGTGCCAGCAGCTTAGAAGGGGGTCAGGGCTGGAATCAGCCCCAGCATTTT
CASSLEGGQGWNQPQHF
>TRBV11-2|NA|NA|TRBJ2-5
TGTGCCAGCAGCTACCGAGGCCCCACAGACACCCAGTACTTC
CASSYRGPTDTQYF
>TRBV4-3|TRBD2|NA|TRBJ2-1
TGCGCCAGCAGCCAGAGTCGGGGGGACCCAACCTACAATGAGCAGTTCTTC
CASSQSRGDPTYNEQFF
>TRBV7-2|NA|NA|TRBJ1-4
TGTGCCAGCAGCTTTTCGGCAAATGAAAAACTGTTTTTT
CASSFSANEKLFF
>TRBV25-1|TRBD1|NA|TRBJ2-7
TGTGCCAGCAGTGAAATAACAGGGGGCATCAACTACGAGCAGTACTTC
CASSEITGGINYEQYF
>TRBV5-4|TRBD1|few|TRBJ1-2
TGTGCCAGCAGCTCCGCTCAGGGGGCTCGGGGCTACACCTTC
CASSSAQGARGYTF
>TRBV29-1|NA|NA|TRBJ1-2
TGCAGCGTTGATACGGCTCGCGGGGGCTACACCTTC
CSVDTARGGYTF
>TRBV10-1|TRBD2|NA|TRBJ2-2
TGCGCCAGCAGATTTAAGACTAGCGGGAGGGGGAGGCTCCCCGGGGAGCTGTTTTTT
CASRFKTSGRGRLPGELFF
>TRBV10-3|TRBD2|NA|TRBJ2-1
TGTGCCATCAGCTCGCAGGCGGGAGTTCAAAATGAGCAGTTCTTC
CAISSQAGVQNEQFF
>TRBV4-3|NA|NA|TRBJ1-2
TGCGCCAGCAGCCCTGGAGGGAGGGTCGGCTACACCTTC
CASSPGGRVGYTF
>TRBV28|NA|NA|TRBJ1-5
TGTGCCAGCAGTTTAGGTCAGGGTCATCAGCCCCAGCATTTT
CASSLGQGHQPQHF
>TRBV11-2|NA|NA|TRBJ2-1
TGTGCCAGCAGCTTGGAAAGCGGACTGAAGGAGCAGTTCTTC
CASSLESGLKEQFF
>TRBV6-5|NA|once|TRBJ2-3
TGTGCGGGCGCTCTGGGCACAGATACGCAGTATTTT
CAGALGTDTQYF
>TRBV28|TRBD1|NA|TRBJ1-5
TGTGCCAGCAGTTATCAAACAGGGGGCGGTCAGCCCCAGCATTTT
CASSYQTGGGQPQHF
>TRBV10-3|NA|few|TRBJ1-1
TGTGCCAGCGTGGAAAGTATGAACACTGAAGCTTTCTTT
CASVESMNTEAFF
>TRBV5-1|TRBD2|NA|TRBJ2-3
TGCGCCAGCAGCCGCGGGGGGCTTCACGATACGCAGTATTTT
CASSRGGLHDTQYF
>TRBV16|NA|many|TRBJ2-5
TGTGCCAGCAGCCAATCCAACACCCAAGAGACCCAGTACTTC
CASSQSNTQETQYF
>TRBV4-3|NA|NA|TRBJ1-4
TGCGCCAGCAGCCAAAGGGGGGCTGGCACTAATGAAAAACTGTTTTTT
CASSQRGAGTNEKLFF
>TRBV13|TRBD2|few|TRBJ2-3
TGTGCCAGCAGCCTTAGCGTTACCGGGACTAGGCTTGGGGATACGCAGTATTTT
CASSLSVTGTRLGDTQYF
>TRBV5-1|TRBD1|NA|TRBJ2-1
TGCGCCAGCAGCTTGAACCAGGGGGCGAATGAGCAGTTCTTC
CASSLNQGANEQFF
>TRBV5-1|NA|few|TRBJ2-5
TGCGCCAGCAGAGATACCGGGACGGAAAGAGAGACCCAGTACTTC
CASRDTGTERETQYF
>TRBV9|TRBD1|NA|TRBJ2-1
TGTGCCAGCGGCCCCTTGGGACAGTCAGGTCAGTTCTTC
CASGPLGQSGQFF
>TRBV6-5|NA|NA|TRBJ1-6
TGTGCCAGCCGGCGTAATTCTGATTCACCCCTCCACTTT
CASRRNSDSPLHF
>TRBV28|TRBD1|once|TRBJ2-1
TGTGCCAGCAGAGGTACAGGGGACAATGAGCAGTTCTTC
CASRGTGDNEQFF